This T cell receptor beta chain stems from a study of PD-L1 blockade in urothelial cancer (dated by TCRdb to between 2016 and 2019). Study-wide context: All patients started therapy around 2014 and received atezolizumab 1,200 mg intravenously every 3 weeks. Blood samples were analyzed 3 weeks after the start of treatment (second dose) and 6 weeks after the start of treatment. Pretreatment tumor samples, along with matched peripheral blood collected serially before and after atezolizumab treatment, underwent TCR sequencing. Durable clinical benefit was defined as progression-free survival longer than 6 months, and TCR features were also tested against progression-free and overall survival. Twenty-five of 29 patients were males with bladder-origin urothelial cancer, and about 65% of the roughly 30 reported a prior smoking history. An ECOG performance status of 0 or 1 was recorded for the patients, and 0 to 3 prior chemotherapy regimens had been received by the patients. A median of 141,255 T cells and roughly 80,000 unique TCRs was obtained from blood samples, and a median clonality of around 0.08 was observed. Just over 28 patients had pretreatment blood TCR-seq, 24 had at least one posttreatment blood collection, and 24 had tumor TCR-seq. In the same patients who had TCR sequencing, pretreatment tumors also underwent whole exome sequencing and RNA sequencing. Somatic, immune and clinical correlates of response to PD-L1 blockade with atezolizumab in urothelial cancer were the focus of an exploratory multi-omic analysis. Durable clinical benefit was achieved by nine patients and was not achieved by 20 patients.

Notes on this clone: No antigen is known for it. No qualities accompany the bases; no much larger clone lies one base away.

The cohort included some 30 patients with locally advanced or metastatic urothelial carcinoma who were treated at Memorial Sloan Kettering on a trial protocol. Peripheral blood mononuclear cells were collected pretreatment and during treatment, with between 1 and 8 total time points per patient. The Qiagen DNeasy Blood extraction kit was used to purify genomic DNA from total PBMCs and from tumor samples. PBMCs were collected pretreatment and during treatment, and were isolated and stored as previously described. Synthetic TCR analog templates were spiked into each PCR to estimate absolute template abundance from read counts. Using the immunoSEQ assay, TCRbeta CDR3 regions were amplified from genomic DNA with bias-controlled V and J gene primers. Sequencing of rearranged TCRbeta segments was performed at approximately 20X coverage. For the original study's pipeline: Clustering was used to correct sequencing errors, and CDR3s were annotated against IMGT so that V, D and J genes could be assigned. Downstream analyses used only productive TCRbeta rearrangements and left out out-of-frame or stop-codon sequences. To compute clonality, Shannon entropy was normalized by the log of the number of unique productive sequences and then subtracted from one. Fisher's exact test with Benjamini-Hochberg correction, at a threshold of adjusted p below 0.01, was used to find clones that differed between time points or between blood and tumor. TCRdb's version of the immuneACCESS table is confined to in-frame rearrangements and falls short of the full clone set. An unresolved V gene accounts for under half of the shortfall where checked; the remainder is of unknown origin. Clone size and V and J calls were adopted from that table, with D and trimming inferred from the DNA. This sample gives some 100,000 clones in total; about 89% of them show up just once. The ten largest clones take up about 0.92% of the sample.

The junction shows trimming of 0 bases on V and 0 bases on J, and the gene matches do not reach 7 bases of it. The germline V gene encodes CDR1 SGDLS and CDR2 YYNGEE. The CDR3 numbers 18 residues from cysteine through phenylalanine. Solely the CDR3 DNA is kept, with 54 bases framed from the first base. Beyond this particular receptor, the publication reports: Improved progression-free and overall survival was found to be associated with pretreatment peripheral blood TCR clonality below the median. Small sample size (n of about 29) and many exploratory analyses mean the results are intended to be hypothesis-generating. Among patients with durable benefit, tumor-associated TCR clones showed greater expansion in peripheral blood 3 weeks after treatment started (n of about 20, p = 0.022).

This receptor was obtained from a woman aged 80 or over with urothelial cancer. The chain couples TRBV9 to TRBJ2-1; 9 central nucleotides agree with TRBD2. Material: PBMCs, obtained around atezolizumab (anti-PD-L1) treatment. The nucleotide sequence reads as follows: TGTGCCAGCAGCGTAGCTCCTAGCGGGGCCCTCTCCTACAATGAGCAGTTCTTC. This is translated as CASSVAPSGALSYNEQFF.